The rows below give T cell receptor beta chains drawn from one sample of a study of blood T cell repertoires in COVID-19. Only in-frame clones appear in the TCRdb table, and some are missing; sequencing was by immunoSEQ multiplex PCR. In the table there are 300,000 or so clones, about nine tenths of which are singletons. The sequenced sample was peripheral blood. Receptors were obtained from a woman younger than 45 with COVID-19, enrolled during active disease. CDR3s include the opening cysteine and the closing phenylalanine or tryptophan. A D gene is named only where the DNA matches it firmly. Size values are once, few and many counts, or a class for expanded clones, and some rows have none.

J gene,D gene,clone size,V gene,CDR3 protein,CDR3 DNA
TRBJ2-7,TRBD1,.,TRBV7-2,CASSLMAGGVYEQYF,TGTGCCAGCAGCTTAATGGCAGGGGGAGTATACGAGCAGTACTTC
TRBJ1-5,.,.,TRBV30,CAWSQQGSSHQPQHF,TGTGCCTGGAGCCAACAGGGAAGCAGTCATCAGCCCCAGCATTTT
TRBJ1-5,TRBD1,.,TRBV7-2,CASSLDRGHQPQHF,TGTGCCAGCAGCTTGGACAGGGGCCATCAGCCCCAGCATTTT
TRBJ2-7,.,once,TRBV6-6,CASRNTGALSYEQYF,TGTGCCAGCAGAAATACGGGAGCGCTCTCCTACGAGCAGTACTTC
TRBJ1-2,.,.,TRBV4-2,CASSQGGSYGYTF,TGTGCCAGCAGCCAAGGAGGCTCCTATGGCTACACCTTC
TRBJ2-3,TRBD2,.,TRBV27,CASSRRLAGGTDTQYF,TGTGCCAGCAGCCGGAGACTAGCGGGAGGTACAGATACGCAGTATTTT
TRBJ2-7,.,.,TRBV6-5,CASNRGYEQYF,TGTGCCAGCAATCGGGGCTACGAGCAGTACTTC
TRBJ2-1,TRBD2,.,TRBV5-1,CASSLLAGEGDEQFF,TGCGCCAGCAGCCTCCTAGCGGGAGAAGGCGATGAGCAGTTCTTC
TRBJ1-5,.,.,TRBV10-3,CAAHRDSNQPQHF,TGTGCCGCCCACAGGGATAGCAATCAGCCCCAGCATTTT
TRBJ2-7,TRBD1,.,TRBV28,CASSSVGQGENEQYF,TGTGCCAGCAGTTCCGTCGGACAGGGAGAGAACGAGCAGTACTTC
TRBJ1-5,.,.,TRBV2,CASSESSLGSQPQHF,TGTGCCAGCAGTGAATCCTCACTGGGGAGCCAGCCCCAGCATTTT
TRBJ1-1,.,.,TRBV7-6,CASSFDRRSTEAFF,TGTGCCAGCAGCTTTGACAGGAGGAGCACTGAAGCTTTCTTT
TRBJ2-1,TRBD2,.,TRBV7-2,CASSLQPLAGDNEQFF,TGTGCCAGCAGCTTGCAGCCTCTAGCGGGGGACAATGAGCAGTTCTTC
TRBJ2-1,TRBD2,.,TRBV5-8,CASSPGTSAYNEQFF,TGTGCCAGCAGCCCCGGGACTAGCGCCTACAATGAGCAGTTCTTC
TRBJ2-1,.,few,TRBV10-3,CAIREQESSYNEQFF,TGTGCCATCAGGGAACAGGAGAGCTCCTACAATGAGCAGTTCTTC
TRBJ2-3,TRBD1,.,TRBV15,CATSSWTGRSTDTQYF,TGTGCCACCAGCAGTTGGACAGGACGGAGCACAGATACGCAGTATTTT
TRBJ1-5,.,.,TRBV28,CASITGFRNQPQHF,TGTGCCAGCATCACAGGGTTCCGCAATCAGCCCCAGCATTTT
TRBJ1-6,.,.,TRBV3-1/TRBV3-2,CASSQSLGAGFHF,TGTGCCAGCAGCCAAAGTCTCGGCGCGGGGTTCCACTTT
TRBJ2-2,TRBD1,.,TRBV10-3,CAITPGGTGGTGELFF,TGTGCCATCACCCCTGGGGGGACAGGGGGAACCGGGGAGCTGTTTTTT
TRBJ2-5,TRBD1,.,TRBV6-5,CASSSDREETQYF,TGTGCCAGCAGTTCCGACAGGGAAGAGACCCAGTACTTC
TRBJ2-7,TRBD2,.,TRBV5-1,CASSLVTSGRAEQYF,TGCGCCAGCAGCTTGGTGACTAGCGGGAGGGCCGAGCAGTACTTC
TRBJ2-7,TRBD2,.,TRBV11-2,CASSLVLTSGRAEQYF,TGTGCCAGCAGCTTAGTACTCACTAGCGGGAGGGCCGAGCAGTACTTC
TRBJ1-2,TRBD1,.,TRBV28,CASSLPGQGLLGYTF,TGTGCCAGCAGTCTTCCCGGACAGGGTCTACTCGGCTACACCTTC
TRBJ1-1,TRBD1,.,TRBV30,CAWSSQGAYKAFF,TGTGCCTGGAGTTCTCAGGGGGCGTATAAAGCTTTCTTT
TRBJ1-2,TRBD1,.,TRBV28,CASSLGGQGATEGYTF,TGTGCCAGCAGTTTGGGGGGACAGGGGGCGACGGAAGGCTACACCTTC
TRBJ2-5,.,.,TRBV12-3/TRBV12-4,CASSLREETQYF,TGTGCCAGCAGTTTAAGGGAGGAGACCCAGTACTTC